The sample holds many counts of the clone carrying this TCR beta chain. Its specificity is not known. These data are taken from a study of spatial heterogeneity in lung cancer. Study-level information: Any follow-up PBMC samples that were available went on to be sequenced, and the median time to follow-up was two to three years after resection. Raw sequencing reads included, on average, more than ten appearances of each unique TCR and UMI combination. The study, taken as a whole, reports: Ubiquitous expanded tumor TCRs were observed in blood more at resection than follow-up.

All TCR cDNA molecules were individually tagged with a unique molecular identifier. MiXCR was run by TCRdb on the 5' RACE reads, yielding one entry per CDR3 protein. Of about 52,000 distinct CDR3 sequences listed, less than 9% are singletons. Time point described: blood at routine non-recurrence follow-up after resection. No cells were sorted before sequencing. The whole RNA sequenced was extracted from tumor, nontumor lung or frozen PBMC. CDR3 length: 17 residues. The germline CDR1 and CDR2 sequences are SGHRS and YFSETQ. Deletions cut 4 bases from V and 5 bases from J, with 24 bases between. The sample was PBMCs, taken at follow-up. The TCR was taken from a female donor with early-stage non-small cell lung cancer. The chain carries TRBV5-1 and TRBJ1-1; no definite D call. The CDR3 region is CASSRTPGYQQSTEAFF. The CDR3 DNA is TGCGCCAGCAGCAGGACCCCGGGGTACCAGCAGAGTACTGAAGCTTTCTTT.